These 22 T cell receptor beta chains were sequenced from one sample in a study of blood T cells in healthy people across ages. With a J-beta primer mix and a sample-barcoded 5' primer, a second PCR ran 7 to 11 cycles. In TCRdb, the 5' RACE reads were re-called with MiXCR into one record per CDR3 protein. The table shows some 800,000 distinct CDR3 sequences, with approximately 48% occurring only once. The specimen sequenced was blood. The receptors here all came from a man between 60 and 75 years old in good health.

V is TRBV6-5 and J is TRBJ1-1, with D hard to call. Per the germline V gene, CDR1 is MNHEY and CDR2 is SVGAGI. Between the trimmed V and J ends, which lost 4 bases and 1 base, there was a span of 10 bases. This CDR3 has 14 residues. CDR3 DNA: TGTGCCAGCAGTTTACACAAGGGGAACACTGAAGCTTTCTTT. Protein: CASSLHKGNTEAFF.

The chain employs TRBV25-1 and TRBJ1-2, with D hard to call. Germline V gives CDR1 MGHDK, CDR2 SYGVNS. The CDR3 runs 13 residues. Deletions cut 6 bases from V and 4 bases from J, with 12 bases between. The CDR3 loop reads CASSHWSGYGYTF. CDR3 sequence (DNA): TGTGCCAGCAGCCACTGGAGTGGCTATGGCTACACCTTC.

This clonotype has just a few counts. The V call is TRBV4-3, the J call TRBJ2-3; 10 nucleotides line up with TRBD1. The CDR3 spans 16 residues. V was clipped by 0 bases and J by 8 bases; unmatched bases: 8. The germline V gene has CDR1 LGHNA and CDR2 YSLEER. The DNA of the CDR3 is TGCGCCAGCAGCCAAGAACCGGGACAGGGGCGGGCTACGCAGTATTTT. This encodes CASSQEPGQGRATQYF.

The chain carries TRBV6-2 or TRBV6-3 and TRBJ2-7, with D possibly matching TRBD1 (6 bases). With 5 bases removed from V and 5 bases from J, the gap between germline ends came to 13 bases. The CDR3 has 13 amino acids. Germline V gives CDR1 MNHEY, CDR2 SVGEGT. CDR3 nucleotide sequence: TGTGCCAGCAGTGCACAGGGATACCACGAGCAGTACTTC. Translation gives CASSAQGYHEQYF.

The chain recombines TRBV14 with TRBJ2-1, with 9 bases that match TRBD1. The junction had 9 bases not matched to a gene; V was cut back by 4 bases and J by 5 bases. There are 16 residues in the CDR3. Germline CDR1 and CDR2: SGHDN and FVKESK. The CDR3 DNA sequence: TGTGCCAGCAGCCGCAATCCGGGACAGGGAAACAATGAGCAGTTCTTC. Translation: CASSRNPGQGNNEQFF.

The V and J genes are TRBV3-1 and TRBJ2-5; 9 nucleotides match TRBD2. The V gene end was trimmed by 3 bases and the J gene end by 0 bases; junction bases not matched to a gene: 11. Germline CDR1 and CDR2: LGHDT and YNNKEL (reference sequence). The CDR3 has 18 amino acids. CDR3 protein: CASSQAMNGLANQETQYF. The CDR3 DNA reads TGTGCCAGCAGCCAGGCAATGAACGGACTAGCGAACCAAGAGACCCAGTACTTC.

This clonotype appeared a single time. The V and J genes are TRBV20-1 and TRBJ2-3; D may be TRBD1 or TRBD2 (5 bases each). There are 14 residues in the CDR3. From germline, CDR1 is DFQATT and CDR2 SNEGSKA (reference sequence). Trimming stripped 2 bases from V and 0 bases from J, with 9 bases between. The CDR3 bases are TGCAGTGCTAGATATGGGGGTAGCACAGATACGCAGTATTTT. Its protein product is CSARYGGSTDTQYF.

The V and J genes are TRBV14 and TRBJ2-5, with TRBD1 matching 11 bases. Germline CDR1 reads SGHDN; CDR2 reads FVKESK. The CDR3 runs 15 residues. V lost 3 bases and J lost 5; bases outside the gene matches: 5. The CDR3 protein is CASSHRTGGLETQYF. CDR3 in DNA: TGTGCCAGCAGCCACCGGACAGGGGGCTTGGAGACCCAGTACTTC.

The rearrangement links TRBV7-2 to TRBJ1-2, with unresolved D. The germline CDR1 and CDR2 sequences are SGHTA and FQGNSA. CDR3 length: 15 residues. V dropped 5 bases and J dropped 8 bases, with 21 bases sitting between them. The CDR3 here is CASSPYRTGEGGYTF. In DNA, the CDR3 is TGTGCCAGCAGCCCATATCGGACGGGTGAAGGGGGCTACACCTTC.

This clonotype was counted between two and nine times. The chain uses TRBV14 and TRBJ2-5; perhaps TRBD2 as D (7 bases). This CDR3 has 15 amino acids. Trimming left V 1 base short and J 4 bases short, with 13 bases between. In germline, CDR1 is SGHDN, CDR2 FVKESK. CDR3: CASSQGGGAGETQYF. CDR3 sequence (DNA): TGTGCCAGCAGCCAAGGGGGGGGCGCTGGAGAGACCCAGTACTTC.

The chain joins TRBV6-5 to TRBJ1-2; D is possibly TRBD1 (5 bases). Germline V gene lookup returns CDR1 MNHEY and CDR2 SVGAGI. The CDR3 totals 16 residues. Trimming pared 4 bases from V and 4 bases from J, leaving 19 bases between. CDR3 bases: TGTGCCAGCAGTTTCCTTTCATCGGGGCTTGGCTATGGCTACACCTTC. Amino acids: CASSFLSSGLGYGYTF.

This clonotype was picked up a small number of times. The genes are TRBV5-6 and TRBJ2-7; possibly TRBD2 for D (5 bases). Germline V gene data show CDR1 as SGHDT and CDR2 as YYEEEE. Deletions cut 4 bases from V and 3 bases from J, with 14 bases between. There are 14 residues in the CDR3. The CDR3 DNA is TGTGCCAGCAGCACTCAGGACTTAGGCTACGAGCAGTACTTC. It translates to CASSTQDLGYEQYF.

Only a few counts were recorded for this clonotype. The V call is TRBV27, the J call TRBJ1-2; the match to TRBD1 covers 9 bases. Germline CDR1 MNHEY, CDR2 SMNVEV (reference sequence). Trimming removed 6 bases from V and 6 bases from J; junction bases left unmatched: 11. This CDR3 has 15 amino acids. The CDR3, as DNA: TGTGCCAGCAGAAGGACAGGGGCGCAGGGTGATGGCTACACCTTC. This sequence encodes CASRRTGAQGDGYTF.

The CDR3 DNA is TGCAGTGCTAGAGATGACCGGACAGGGGCTGGAGCTTTCTTT. Translation gives CSARDDRTGAGAFF. The V call is TRBV20-1, the J call TRBJ1-1; the match to TRBD1 covers 9 bases. The germline V gene encodes CDR1 DFQATT and CDR2 SNEGSKA (reference sequence). V trimming: 0 bases; J trimming: 10 bases; junction bases outside the gene matches: 9. CDR3 length equals 14 residues.

In DNA form, the CDR3 reads TGTGCCAGCAGCGGAGACGGGGGGAATTACAATGAGCAGTACTTC. This codes for CASSGDGGNYNEQYF. The gene calls are TRBV9 and TRBJ2-5; 7 bases fit TRBD2. Looked up from germline, CDR1 is SGDLS and CDR2 is YYNGEE. The CDR3 loop spans 15 amino acids. The junction had 16 bases not matched to a gene; V was cut back by 3 bases and J by 11 bases.

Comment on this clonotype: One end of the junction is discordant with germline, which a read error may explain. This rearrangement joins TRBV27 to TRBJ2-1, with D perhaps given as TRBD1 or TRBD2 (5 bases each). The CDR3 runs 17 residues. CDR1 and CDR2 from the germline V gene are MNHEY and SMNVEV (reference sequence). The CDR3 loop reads CASSLFPGAGTYKEQFF. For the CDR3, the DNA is TGTGCCAGCAGTTTATTTCCCGGGGCCGGAACATACAAGGAGCAGTTCTTC.

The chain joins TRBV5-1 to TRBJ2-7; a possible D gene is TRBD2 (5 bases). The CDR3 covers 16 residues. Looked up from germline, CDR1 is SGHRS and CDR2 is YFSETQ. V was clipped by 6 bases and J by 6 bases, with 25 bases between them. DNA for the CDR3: TGCGCCAGCAAGGTAACCGACGGACTGGCGCTGGGCGAGCAGTACTTC. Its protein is CASKVTDGLALGEQYF.

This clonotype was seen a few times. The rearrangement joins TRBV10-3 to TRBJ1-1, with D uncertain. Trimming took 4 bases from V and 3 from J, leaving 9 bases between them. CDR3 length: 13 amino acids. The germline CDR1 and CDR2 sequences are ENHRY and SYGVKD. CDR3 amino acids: CAISAGVDTEAFF. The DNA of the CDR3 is TGTGCCATCAGTGCTGGGGTCGACACTGAAGCTTTCTTT.

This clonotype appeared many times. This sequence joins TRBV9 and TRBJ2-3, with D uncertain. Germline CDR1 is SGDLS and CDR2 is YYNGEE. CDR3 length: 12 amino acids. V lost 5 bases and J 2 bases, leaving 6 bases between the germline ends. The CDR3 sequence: CASSPNTDTQYF. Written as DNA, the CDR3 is TGTGCCAGCAGTCCCAACACAGATACGCAGTATTTT.

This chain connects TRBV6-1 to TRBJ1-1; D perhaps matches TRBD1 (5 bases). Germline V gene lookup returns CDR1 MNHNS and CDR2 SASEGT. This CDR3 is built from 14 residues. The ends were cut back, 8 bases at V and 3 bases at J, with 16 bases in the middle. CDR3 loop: CASCLQRGDTEAFF. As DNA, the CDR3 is TGTGCCAGCTGCCTACAGCGAGGGGACACTGAAGCTTTCTTT.

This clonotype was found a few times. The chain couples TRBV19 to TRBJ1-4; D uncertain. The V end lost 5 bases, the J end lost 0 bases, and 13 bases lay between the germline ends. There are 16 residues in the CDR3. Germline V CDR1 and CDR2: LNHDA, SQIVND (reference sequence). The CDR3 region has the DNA TGTGCCAGTAGTGCCTCGACGGACTCAACTAATGAAAAACTGTTTTTT. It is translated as CASSASTDSTNEKLFF.

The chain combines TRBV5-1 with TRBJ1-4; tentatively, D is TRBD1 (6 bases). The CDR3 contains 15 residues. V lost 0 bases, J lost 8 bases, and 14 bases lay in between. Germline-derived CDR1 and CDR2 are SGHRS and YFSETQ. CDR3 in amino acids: CASSLVGGLGEKLFF. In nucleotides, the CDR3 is TGCGCCAGCAGCTTGGTTGGGGGCTTAGGGGAAAAACTGTTTTTT.